Reported below is one T cell receptor (beta chain). This entry comes from a study of blood T cell repertoires in COVID-19. Study information: The United States, Italy and Spain were the sources of the acute and convalescent COVID-19 samples.

Per the study methods: Reference gene primer amplification in the assay estimated nucleated cell counts. Here immunoSEQ multiplex PCR was the method, and the copy in TCRdb shows in-frame clones only, minus some. D and trimming come from the DNA, and the V and J calls and clone size come from that table. Among about 240,000 clones, more than 75% were seen once, and the ten largest hold 12%. There are 15 residues in the CDR3. Germline V gives CDR1 SEHNR, CDR2 FQNEAQ (reference sequence). V dropped 5 bases and J dropped 2 bases, with 10 bases sitting between them. The sequence was collected from a woman aged 55-69 years with active or convalescent COVID-19. The sequencing sample was made of peripheral blood. The chain has TRBV7-9 and TRBJ1-6; D remains ambiguous. CDR3 in DNA: TGTGCCAGCAGCCCGGCAGGTGCCTATAATTCACCCCTCCACTTT. It is translated as CASSPAGAYNSPLHF.